The 9 T cell receptor beta chains reported below all come from one sample, sequenced in a study of T cell changes during pregnancy in multiple sclerosis. Measured with immunoSEQ multiplex PCR; TCRdb has only the in-frame clones, and not every one. Here the sample spans about 41,000 clones, 90% being singletons. This material consisted of CD8+ T cells from peripheral blood mononuclear cells, taken in the third trimester of pregnancy. The receptors shown here come from a female donor with multiple sclerosis, enrolled in a pregnancy study.

The table lists this clone with a count of one. The rearrangement uses TRBV27 and TRBJ2-6, with D unresolved. CDR1 is MNHEY, CDR2 SMNVEV, per germline (reference sequence). The CDR3 extends over 14 amino acids. The V and J ends lost 3 bases and 4 bases respectively, with 7 bases between them. CDR3: CASSLRAGANVLTF. CDR3 in DNA: TGTGCCAGCAGTTTGCGTGCCGGGGCCAACGTCCTGACTTTC.

The CDR3 loop reads CASSWGQGEVNEQFF. The CDR3 DNA reads TGCGCCAGCAGCTGGGGACAGGGGGAGGTCAATGAGCAGTTCTTC. The V and J genes are TRBV5-1 and TRBJ2-1; 11 bases fit TRBD1. CDR1 and CDR2 from the germline V gene are SGHRS and YFSETQ. The CDR3 is made up of 15 amino acids. The trim removed 3 bases at V and 6 bases at J, leaving 5 bases unmatched.

The gene calls are TRBV7-4 and TRBJ1-1, with D possibly being TRBD1 (5 bases). The CDR3 extends over 18 amino acids. Deletions cut 2 bases from V and 0 bases from J, with 19 bases between. Per germline, CDR1 SGHVT and CDR2 SQSDAQ. This CDR3 is CASSLIQAAQAVNTEAFF. Written as DNA, the CDR3 is TGTGCCAGCAGCTTAATACAGGCGGCACAGGCCGTGAACACTGAAGCTTTCTTT.

The chain recombines TRBV7-2 with TRBJ2-7; D perhaps matches TRBD1 (6 bases). The CDR3 sequence is 14 residues long. Trimming shortened V by 3 bases and J by 2 bases, and 11 bases separated the two germline ends. The germline V gene has CDR1 SGHTA and CDR2 FQGNSA. The DNA for the CDR3 is TGTGCCAGCAGCTTTATGGGGGCCGCCTACGAGCAGTACTTC. This translates into CASSFMGAAYEQYF.

This clone was found once. The rearrangement uses TRBV7-9 and TRBJ2-5, with D hard to call. Per the germline V gene, CDR1 is SEHNR and CDR2 is FQNEAQ (reference sequence). Trimming cost V 3 bases and J 5 bases, with 7 bases left between them. The CDR3 extends over 12 amino acids. The CDR3 loop is CASSFALETQYF. DNA for the CDR3: TGTGCCAGCAGCTTCGCGTTGGAGACCCAGTACTTC.

In nucleotides, the CDR3 is TGTGCCAGCAGCCCTCATATCGAGGGCGGAGGGTCCTACGAGCAGTACTTC. Translation: CASSPHIEGGGSYEQYF. This sequence joins TRBV9 and TRBJ2-7; tentative D call: TRBD2 (6 bases). Germline V gives CDR1 SGDLS, CDR2 YYNGEE. This CDR3 has 17 residues. V lost 4 bases and J 1 base, leaving 21 bases between the germline ends.

The CDR3 sequence: CASRPAGLRQPQHF. The CDR3, as DNA: TGTGCCAGCAGACCTGCGGGGTTGCGGCAGCCCCAGCATTTT. J is TRBJ1-5 and V is TRBV27; no clear D. CDR1 is MNHEY and CDR2 is SMNVEV in the germline V gene (reference sequence). The CDR3 is 14 residues long. V lost 6 bases and J 7 bases, leaving 16 bases between the germline ends.

This chain joins TRBV30 and TRBJ2-1; 8 bases match TRBD1. V dropped 3 bases and J dropped 6; count of bases not matched to a gene: 4. Germline CDR1 is GTSNPN and CDR2 is SVGIG (reference sequence). The CDR3 runs to 13 residues. DNA for the CDR3: TGTGCCTGGAGGGGACAGGACCCCAATGAGCAGTTCTTC. Residues: CAWRGQDPNEQFF.

The genes are TRBV7-9 and TRBJ2-3; the D gene is possibly TRBD2 (5 bases). Germline V gene lookup returns CDR1 SEHNR and CDR2 FQNEAQ (reference sequence). V lost 1 base to trimming and J lost 0 bases, with 8 bases between them. The CDR3 consists of 15 residues. CDR3 bases: TGTGCCAGCAGCTTAGAAGGACTGAGCACAGATACGCAGTATTTT. Its translation is CASSLEGLSTDTQYF.